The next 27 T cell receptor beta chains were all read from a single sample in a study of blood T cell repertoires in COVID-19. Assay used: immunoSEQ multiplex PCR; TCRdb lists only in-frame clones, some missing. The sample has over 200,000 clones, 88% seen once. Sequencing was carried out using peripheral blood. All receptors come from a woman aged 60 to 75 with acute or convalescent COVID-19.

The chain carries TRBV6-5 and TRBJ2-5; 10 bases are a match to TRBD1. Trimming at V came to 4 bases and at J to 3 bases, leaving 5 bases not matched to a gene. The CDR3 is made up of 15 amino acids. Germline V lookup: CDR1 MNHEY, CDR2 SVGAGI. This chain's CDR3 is CASSSAGTGEETQYF. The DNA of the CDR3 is TGTGCCAGCAGTTCAGCCGGGACAGGGGAAGAGACCCAGTACTTC.

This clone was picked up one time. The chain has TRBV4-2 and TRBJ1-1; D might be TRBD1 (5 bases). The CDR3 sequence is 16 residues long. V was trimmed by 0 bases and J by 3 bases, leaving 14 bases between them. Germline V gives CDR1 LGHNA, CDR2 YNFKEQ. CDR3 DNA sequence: TGTGCCAGCAGCCAAGATCGGTTGGGGGGGGACACTGAAGCTTTCTTT. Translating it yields CASSQDRLGGDTEAFF.

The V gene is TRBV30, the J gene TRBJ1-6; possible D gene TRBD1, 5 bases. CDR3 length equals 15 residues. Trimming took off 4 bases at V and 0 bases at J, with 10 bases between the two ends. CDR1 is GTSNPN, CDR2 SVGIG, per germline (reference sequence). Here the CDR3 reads CAWMGLSSYNSPLHF. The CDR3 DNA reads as TGTGCCTGGATGGGACTGAGCTCCTATAATTCACCCCTCCACTTT.

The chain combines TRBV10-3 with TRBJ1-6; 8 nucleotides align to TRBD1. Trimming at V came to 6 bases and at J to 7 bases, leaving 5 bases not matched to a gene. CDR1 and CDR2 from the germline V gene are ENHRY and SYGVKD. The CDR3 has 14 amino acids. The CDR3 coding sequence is TGTGCCATCAGCTCCGGACAGGGCAATTCACCCCTCCACTTT. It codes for CAISSGQGNSPLHF.

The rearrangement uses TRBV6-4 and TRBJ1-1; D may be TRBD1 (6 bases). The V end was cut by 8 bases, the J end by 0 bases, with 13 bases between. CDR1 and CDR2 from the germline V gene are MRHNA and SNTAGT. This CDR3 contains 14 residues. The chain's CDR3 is CASPRGRVNTEAFF. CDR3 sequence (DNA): TGTGCCAGCCCCAGGGGCCGGGTGAACACTGAAGCTTTCTTT.

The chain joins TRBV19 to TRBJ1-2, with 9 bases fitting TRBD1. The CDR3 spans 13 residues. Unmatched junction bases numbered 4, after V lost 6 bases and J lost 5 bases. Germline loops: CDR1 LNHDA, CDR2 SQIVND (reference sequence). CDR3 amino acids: CASSGGQGYGYTF. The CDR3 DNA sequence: TGTGCCAGTAGCGGCGGACAGGGGTATGGCTACACCTTC. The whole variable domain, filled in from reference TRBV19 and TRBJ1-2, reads DGGITQSPKYLFRKEGQNVTLSCEQNLNHDAMYWYRQDPGQGLRLIYYSQIVNDFQKGDIAEGYSVSREKKESFPLTVTSAQKNPTAFYLCASSGGQGYGYTFGSGTRLTVV.

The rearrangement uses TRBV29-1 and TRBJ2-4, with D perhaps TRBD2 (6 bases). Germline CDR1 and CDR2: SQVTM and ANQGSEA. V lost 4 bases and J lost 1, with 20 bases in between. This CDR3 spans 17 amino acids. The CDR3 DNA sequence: TGCAGCGTTGTATCAGCGGGTCCTTTGTTGGCCAAAAACATTCAGTACTTC. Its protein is CSVVSAGPLLAKNIQYF.

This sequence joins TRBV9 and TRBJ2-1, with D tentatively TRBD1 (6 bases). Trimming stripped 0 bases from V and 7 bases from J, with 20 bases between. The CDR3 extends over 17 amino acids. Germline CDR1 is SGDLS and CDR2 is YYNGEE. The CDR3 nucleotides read TGTGCCAGCAGCGTAGGACCCTCCTTACAGGGAGTTAATGAGCAGTTCTTC. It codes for CASSVGPSLQGVNEQFF.

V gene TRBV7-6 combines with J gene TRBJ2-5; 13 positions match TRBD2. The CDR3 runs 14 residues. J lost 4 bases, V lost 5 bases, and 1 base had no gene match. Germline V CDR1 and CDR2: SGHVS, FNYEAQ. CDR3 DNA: TGTGCCAGCAGCAGACTAGCGGGAGGAGAGACCCAGTACTTC. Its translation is CASSRLAGGETQYF.

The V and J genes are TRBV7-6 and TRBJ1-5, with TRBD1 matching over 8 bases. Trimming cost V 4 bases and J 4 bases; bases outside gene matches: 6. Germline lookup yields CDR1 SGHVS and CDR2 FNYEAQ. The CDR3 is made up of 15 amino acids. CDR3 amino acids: CASSYYQGANQPQHF. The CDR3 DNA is TGTGCCAGCAGCTACTACCAGGGGGCTAATCAGCCCCAGCATTTT. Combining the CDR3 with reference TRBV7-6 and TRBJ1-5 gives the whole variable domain GAGVSQSPRYKVTKRGQDVALRCDPISGHVSLYWYRQALGQGPEFLTYFNYEAQQDKSGLPNDRFSAERPEGSISTLTIQRTEQRDSAMYRCASSYYQGANQPQHFGDGTRLSIL.

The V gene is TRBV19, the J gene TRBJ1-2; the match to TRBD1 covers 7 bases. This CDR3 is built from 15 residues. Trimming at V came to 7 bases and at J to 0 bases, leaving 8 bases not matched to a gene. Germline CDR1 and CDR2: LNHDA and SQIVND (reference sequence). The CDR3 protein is CASTGQPLANYGYTF. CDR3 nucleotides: TGTGCCAGTACGGGACAGCCCTTAGCTAACTATGGCTACACCTTC.

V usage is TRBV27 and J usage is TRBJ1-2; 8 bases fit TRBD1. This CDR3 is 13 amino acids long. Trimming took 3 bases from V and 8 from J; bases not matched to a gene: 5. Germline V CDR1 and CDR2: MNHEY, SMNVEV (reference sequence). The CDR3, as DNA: TGTGCCAGCAGTTTCAGGGGGCCTAACGGCTACACCTTC. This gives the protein CASSFRGPNGYTF.

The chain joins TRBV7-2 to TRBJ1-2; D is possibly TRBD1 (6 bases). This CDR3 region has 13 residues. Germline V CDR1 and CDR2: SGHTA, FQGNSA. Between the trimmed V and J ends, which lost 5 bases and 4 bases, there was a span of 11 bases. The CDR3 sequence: CASSPQGFYGYTF. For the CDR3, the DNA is TGTGCCAGCAGCCCACAGGGCTTCTATGGCTACACCTTC.

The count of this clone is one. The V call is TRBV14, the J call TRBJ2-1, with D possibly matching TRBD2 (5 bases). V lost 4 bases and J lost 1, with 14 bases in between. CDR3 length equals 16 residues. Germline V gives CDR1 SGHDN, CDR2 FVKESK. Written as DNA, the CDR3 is TGTGCCAGCAGCCCCGAGGGTCGGCTGTCCTACAATGAGCAGTTCTTC. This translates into CASSPEGRLSYNEQFF.

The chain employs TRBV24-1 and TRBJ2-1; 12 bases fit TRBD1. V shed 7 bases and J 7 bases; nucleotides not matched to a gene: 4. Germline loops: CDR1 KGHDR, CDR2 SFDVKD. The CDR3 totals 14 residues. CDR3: CATRGQGAANEQFF. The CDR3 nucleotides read TGTGCCACCAGGGGACAGGGGGCTGCAAATGAGCAGTTCTTC.

The CDR3, as DNA: TGTGCCAGCAGCTTAACAGCCCCCCGTTTGCCAGATACGCAGTATTTT. Amino acid sequence: CASSLTAPRLPDTQYF. This sequence joins TRBV7-2 and TRBJ2-3; D not resolved. The germline V gene encodes CDR1 SGHTA and CDR2 FQGNSA. This CDR3 is 16 amino acids long. V was trimmed by 2 bases and J by 4 bases, leaving 16 bases between them.

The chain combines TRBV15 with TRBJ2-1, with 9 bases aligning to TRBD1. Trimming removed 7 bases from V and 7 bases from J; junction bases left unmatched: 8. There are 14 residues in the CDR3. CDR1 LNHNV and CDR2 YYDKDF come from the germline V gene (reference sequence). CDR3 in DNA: TGTGCCACCACTACGGACAGGGGTACTAATGAGCAGTTCTTC. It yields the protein CATTTDRGTNEQFF.

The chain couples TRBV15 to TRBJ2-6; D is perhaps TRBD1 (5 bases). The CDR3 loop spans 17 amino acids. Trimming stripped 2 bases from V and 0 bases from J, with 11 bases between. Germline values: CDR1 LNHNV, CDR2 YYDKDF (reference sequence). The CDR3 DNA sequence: TGTGCCACCAGCAGAAGTTTAACAGGCTCTGGGGCCAACGTCCTGACTTTC. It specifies CATSRSLTGSGANVLTF.

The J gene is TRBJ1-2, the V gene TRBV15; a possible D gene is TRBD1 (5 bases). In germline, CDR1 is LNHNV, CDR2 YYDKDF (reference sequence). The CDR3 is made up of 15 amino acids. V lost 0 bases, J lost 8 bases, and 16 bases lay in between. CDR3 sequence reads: CATSRDSRGIGGYTF. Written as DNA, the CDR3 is TGTGCCACCAGCAGAGACTCCCGGGGGATAGGCGGCTACACCTTC.

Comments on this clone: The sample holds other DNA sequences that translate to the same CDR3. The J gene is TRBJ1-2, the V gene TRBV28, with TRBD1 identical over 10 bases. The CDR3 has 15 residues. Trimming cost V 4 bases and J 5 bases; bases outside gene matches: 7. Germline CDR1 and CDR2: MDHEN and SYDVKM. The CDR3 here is CASSSPTGGRYGYTF. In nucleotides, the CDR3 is TGTGCCAGCAGTTCGCCGACAGGGGGCCGGTATGGCTACACCTTC.

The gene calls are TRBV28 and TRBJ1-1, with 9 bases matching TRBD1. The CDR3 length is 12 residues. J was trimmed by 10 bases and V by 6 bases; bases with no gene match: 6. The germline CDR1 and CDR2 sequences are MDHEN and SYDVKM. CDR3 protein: CASSLQGARAFF. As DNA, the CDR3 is TGTGCCAGCAGCCTACAGGGGGCACGAGCTTTCTTT.

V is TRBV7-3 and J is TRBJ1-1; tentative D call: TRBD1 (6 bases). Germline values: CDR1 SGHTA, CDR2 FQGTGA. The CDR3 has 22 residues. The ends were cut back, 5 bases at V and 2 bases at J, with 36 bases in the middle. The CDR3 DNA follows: TGTGCCAGCAGCCCCCCCCACCCACCCAGTACTGCCGCAGGGGAAGGAAACACTGAAGCTTTCTTT. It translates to CASSPPHPPSTAAGEGNTEAFF.

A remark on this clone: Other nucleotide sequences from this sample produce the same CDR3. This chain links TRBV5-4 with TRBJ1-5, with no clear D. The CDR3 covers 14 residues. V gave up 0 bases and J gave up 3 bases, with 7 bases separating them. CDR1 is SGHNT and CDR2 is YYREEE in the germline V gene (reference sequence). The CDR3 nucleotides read TGTGCCAGCAGCTTGGCCGGGGTCAATCAGCCCCAGCATTTT. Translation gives CASSLAGVNQPQHF.

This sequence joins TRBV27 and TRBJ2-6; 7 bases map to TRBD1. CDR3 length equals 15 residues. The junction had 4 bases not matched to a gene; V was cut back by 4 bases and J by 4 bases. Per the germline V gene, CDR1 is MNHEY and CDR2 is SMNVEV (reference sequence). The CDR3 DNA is TGTGCCAGCAGTTCAACAGGGGTGGGGGCCAACGTCCTGACTTTC. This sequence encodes CASSSTGVGANVLTF.

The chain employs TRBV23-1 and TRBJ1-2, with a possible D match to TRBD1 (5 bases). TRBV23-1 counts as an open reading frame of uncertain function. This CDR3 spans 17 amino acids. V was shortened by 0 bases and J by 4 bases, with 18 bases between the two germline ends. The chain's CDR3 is CASSQSVRQGFIYGYTF. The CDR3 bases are TGCGCCAGCAGTCAATCGGTAAGGCAGGGCTTCATCTATGGCTACACCTTC.

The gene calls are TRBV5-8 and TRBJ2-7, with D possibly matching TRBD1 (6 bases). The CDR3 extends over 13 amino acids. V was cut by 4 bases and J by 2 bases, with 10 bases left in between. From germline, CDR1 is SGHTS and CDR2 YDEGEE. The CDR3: CASSNRVTYEQYF. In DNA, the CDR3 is TGTGCCAGCAGCAACAGGGTGACCTACGAGCAGTACTTC.

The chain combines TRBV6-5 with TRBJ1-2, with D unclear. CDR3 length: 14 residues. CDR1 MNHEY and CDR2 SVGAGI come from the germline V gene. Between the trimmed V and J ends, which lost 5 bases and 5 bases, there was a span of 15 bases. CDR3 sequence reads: CASSQTQVLYGYTF. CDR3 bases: TGTGCCAGCAGTCAGACCCAGGTCCTTTATGGCTACACCTTC.